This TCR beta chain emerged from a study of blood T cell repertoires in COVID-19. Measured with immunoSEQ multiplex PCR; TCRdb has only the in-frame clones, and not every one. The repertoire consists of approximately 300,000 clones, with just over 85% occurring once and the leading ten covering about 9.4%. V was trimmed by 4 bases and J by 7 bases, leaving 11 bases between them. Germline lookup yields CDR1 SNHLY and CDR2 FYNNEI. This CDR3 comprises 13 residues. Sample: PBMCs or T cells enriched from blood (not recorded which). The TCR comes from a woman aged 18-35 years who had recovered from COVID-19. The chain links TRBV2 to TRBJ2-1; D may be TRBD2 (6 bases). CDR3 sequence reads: CASSGDWGNEQFF. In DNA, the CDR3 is TGTGCCAGCAGTGGGGACTGGGGGAATGAGCAGTTCTTC. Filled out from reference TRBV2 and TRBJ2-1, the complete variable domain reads EPEVTQTPSHQVTQMGQEVILRCVPISNHLYFYWYRQILGQKVEFLVSFYNNEISEKSEIFDDQFSVERPDGSNFTLKIRSTKLEDSAMYFCASSGDWGNEQFFGPGTRLTVL.